This T cell receptor (beta chain) is from a study of radiation and T cells in renal cell carcinoma. The wider study: Nephrectomy followed 15 Gy stereotactic body radiation by 4 weeks.

Indicated time point: baseline pretreatment blood. Treatment indicated: 15 Gy SBRT to primary tumor, nephrectomy 4 weeks later. Clear cell pathology was present in this patient's renal cell carcinoma. Trimming removed 5 bases at V and 5 bases at J, with 12 bases between. Germline V CDR1 and CDR2: SGHTA, FQGNSA. CDR3 length equals 14 residues. TCRdb's table, derived via immunoSEQ multiplex PCR, lists solely in-frame clones and lacks some. The sample carries about 140,000 clones, roughly 85% recorded once. V usage is TRBV7-2 and J usage is TRBJ2-2; no clear D gene. This clonotype originated in a woman in her forties or fifties with renal cell carcinoma. Sequences were derived from blood, sampled from a patient whose treatment included radiotherapy and nephrectomy. The CDR3 region is CASSIGYGTGELFF. The CDR3 DNA sequence: TGTGCCAGCAGCATCGGCTATGGTACCGGGGAGCTGTTTTTT.